Below, one TCR beta chain is given with its context. It lacks a known antigen. Base qualities are not provided; no much larger clone lies one nucleotide away. The data were taken from a study of blood T cell repertoires in COVID-19 (dated by TCRdb to about 2020). In terms of the full investigation: The collaborator samples originated in the United States, Italy and Spain and spanned the acute and convalescent phases of COVID-19. The samples were drawn from the first 160 participants of the ongoing ImmuneRACE study and from about 1,200 subjects provided by 6 global collaborators. A freely available public database, intended as a resource for researchers studying the immune response to SARS-CoV-2, is where the repertoires were released. The prospective study material was composed of cDNA or gDNA derived from T cells, B-cell-depleted T cells, or PBMCs. The dataset comprised deeply sampled blood TCRbeta repertoires from subjects exposed to, actively infected with, or recovered from COVID-19. The sample metadata nearly always contained a de-identified subject ID, COVID-19 status, age in years and sex. Where available, HLA class I and class II types were taken from metadata supplied by the sample provider and were not determined by assay-based typing.

Study-level results and caveats: The quantity of clinical and demographic metadata differed by source and by participant and was supplied without curation.

Participants in the prospective study were aged 18 to 89 years, lived in approximately 26 United States geographic areas, and enrolled through a virtual design. In the prospective study, participants were assigned to cohorts based on the clinical history participants reported in a screening survey and a study questionnaire. For ImmuneRACE Cohort 3, a participant was defined as recovered based on two consecutive negative NP/OP PCR tests, clearance by a healthcare professional, or resolution of symptoms. Each participant in the prospective study had whole blood, serum and a nasopharyngeal or oropharyngeal swab collected by mobile phlebotomists. Prospective study participants could optionally give additional blood draws and questionnaires over an approximately two-month period. Before DNA extraction, blood samples from the prospective study were shipped at room temperature or frozen. TCRbeta CDR3 regions were amplified from genomic DNA by means of the immunoSEQ Assay, a bias-controlled multiplex PCR. Per the source publication's procedure: Within the assay, amplification of reference gene primers was used to estimate how many nucleated cells each sample contained. To quantify the absolute abundance of each unique TCRbeta CDR3 rearrangement, sequence reads were collapsed and filtered. Productive Simpson clonality was computed per sample as the square root of Simpson's diversity index over productive rearrangements. This immuneACCESS table, as held by TCRdb, lists in-frame sequences with V and J called but not all clones. Of the missing ones, under half trace to an unresolved V gene in checked studies; the others have no known cause. V and J calls plus clone size are reproduced from that table; the DNA served to infer D and trimming. The sample yields about 190,000 clones; 65% to 85% were counted once. Clones ranked in the top ten supply around 3.5% of the sample.

CDR1 and CDR2 (SGHRS, YFSETQ) derive from the germline V gene. For this chain, trimming is 4 bases at the V end and 0 bases at the J end, and the number of junction bases without a gene match is 7. There are 16 amino acids in the CDR3, from cysteine to phenylalanine inclusive. Only CDR3 DNA is held: 48 bases, read in frame from base 1. The chain is assembled from TRBV5-1 and TRBJ1-1; 9 central bases correspond to TRBD1. The sequencing input was PBMCs or T cells enriched from blood (not recorded which). The sequence derives from a woman aged 25-40 years who had recovered from COVID-19. The CDR3 region: CASSPTGGGMNTEAFF. The DNA sequence follows: TGCGCCAGCAGCCCTACAGGGGGCGGGATGAACACTGAAGCTTTCTTT.